This T cell receptor (beta chain) emerged from a study of T cell responses to AZD1222 COVID-19 vaccine. This CDR3 region has 16 residues. V lost 6 bases, J lost 0 bases, and 18 bases lay in between. CDR1 and CDR2 (germline): MNHEY, SMNVEV (reference sequence). Study observations and caveats: The peak T cell response came first, and repertoires were sampled only after it.

Using immunoSEQ multiplex PCR, the repertoire was profiled, and TCRdb retains in-frame clones only, with some absent. The sample has approximately 45,000 clones; around 88% are singletons. Details on this clone: The antigen is undetermined.

The genes are TRBV27 and TRBJ2-7; weak D call: TRBD2 (5 bases). Sequenced here: peripheral blood, sampled 28 days after the second AZD1222 dose. The clonotype originates from an adult who received the AZD1222 COVID-19 vaccine. This chain's CDR3 is CASSALGSGLSYEQYF. In nucleotides, the CDR3 is TGTGCCAGCAGCGCGTTGGGGAGCGGACTCTCCTACGAGCAGTACTTC.